This T cell receptor beta chain was documented in a study of CD8+CD57+ T cells in acquired aplastic anemia. Genomic DNA provided the template from which TCR beta VDJ and CDR3 profiles were obtained. TCRdb used MiXCR to reprocess the reads, holding one entry per CDR3 protein. The sample lists 200,000 to 250,000 distinct CDR3 sequences, less than 60% seen once, with less than 20% in the top ten. Whoever was chosen for sequencing had shown CD8+CD57+ cell expansion by flow cytometry. V lost 8 bases and J lost 7, with 17 bases in between. The CDR3 covers 13 residues. The V call is TRBV12-3 or TRBV12-4, the J call TRBJ1-1, with TRBD1 as a possible D gene (5 bases). This clonotype was sampled from a human donor with aplastic anemia. The sequencing sample was made of sorted CD4+, CD8+, or CD8+CD57+ T cells (not recorded which) from PBMCs. In DNA form, the CDR3 reads TGTGCCAGCGCCGTGACATCGGGGGGTGAAGCTTTCTTT. This gives the protein CASAVTSGGEAFF.